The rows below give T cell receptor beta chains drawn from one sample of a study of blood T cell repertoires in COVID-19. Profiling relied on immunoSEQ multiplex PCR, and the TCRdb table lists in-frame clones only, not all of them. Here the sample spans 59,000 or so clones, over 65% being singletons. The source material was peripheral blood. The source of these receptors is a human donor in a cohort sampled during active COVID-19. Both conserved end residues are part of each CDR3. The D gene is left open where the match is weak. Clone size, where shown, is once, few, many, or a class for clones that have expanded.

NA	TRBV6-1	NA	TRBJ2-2	CASSEGTGNTGELFF	TGTGCCAGCAGTGAAGGGACTGGGAACACCGGGGAGCTGTTTTTT
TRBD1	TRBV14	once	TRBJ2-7	CASSHRQGRQYF	TGTGCCAGCAGCCACCGACAGGGTAGGCAGTACTTC
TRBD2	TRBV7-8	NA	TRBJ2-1	CASSLLGRGYNEQFF	TGTGCCAGCAGCTTGTTAGGGAGGGGATACAATGAGCAGTTCTTC
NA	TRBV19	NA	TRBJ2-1	CASSSAESYNEQFF	TGTGCCAGTAGTTCGGCGGAGTCCTACAATGAGCAGTTCTTC
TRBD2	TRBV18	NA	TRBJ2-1	CASSDAGGSYNEQFF	TGTGCCAGCTCAGACGCGGGGGGCTCCTACAATGAGCAGTTCTTC
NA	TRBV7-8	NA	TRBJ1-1	CASSLLLGPNTEAFF	TGTGCCAGCAGCTTACTCTTGGGGCCGAACACTGAAGCTTTCTTT
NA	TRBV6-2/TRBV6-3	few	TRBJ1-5	CASSPVNSNQPQHF	TGTGCCAGCAGCCCTGTCAATAGCAATCAGCCCCAGCATTTT
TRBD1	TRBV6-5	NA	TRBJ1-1	CASSRTGGTEAFF	TGTGCCAGCAGTAGGACAGGGGGCACTGAAGCTTTCTTT
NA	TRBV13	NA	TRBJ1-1	CASSLVSRSARRSEAFF	TGTGCCAGCAGCTTAGTTTCCCGTAGCGCCCGCCGAAGTGAAGCTTTCTTT
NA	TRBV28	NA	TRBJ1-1	CASTGPMNTEAFF	TGTGCCAGCACAGGGCCAATGAACACTGAAGCTTTCTTT
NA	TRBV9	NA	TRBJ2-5	CASSPHLESPETQYF	TGTGCCAGCAGCCCCCACCTTGAGTCACCAGAGACCCAGTACTTC
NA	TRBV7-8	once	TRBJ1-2	CASSLGGGGITNYGYTF	TGTGCCAGCAGCTTAGGGGGGGGAGGGATCACTAACTATGGCTACACCTTC
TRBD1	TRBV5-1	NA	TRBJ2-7	CASGSGDRGFYEQYF	TGCGCCAGCGGGTCCGGGGACAGGGGATTCTACGAGCAGTACTTC
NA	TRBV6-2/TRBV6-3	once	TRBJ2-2	CASTPALSGGELFF	TGTGCCAGCACCCCTGCGCTCAGCGGCGGGGAGCTGTTTTTT
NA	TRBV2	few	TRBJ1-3	CASRLSGNTIYF	TGTGCCAGCAGACTCTCTGGAAACACCATATATTTT
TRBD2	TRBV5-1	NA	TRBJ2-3	CASKASGTRTDTQYF	TGCGCCAGCAAGGCTAGCGGGACACGCACAGATACGCAGTATTTT
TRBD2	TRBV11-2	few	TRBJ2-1	CASSLASGAYNEQFF	TGTGCCAGCAGCTTAGCGAGCGGGGCCTACAATGAGCAGTTCTTC
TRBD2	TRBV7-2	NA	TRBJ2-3	CASSPRLAGGPDTQYF	TGTGCCAGCAGCCCCCGACTAGCGGGGGGGCCAGATACGCAGTATTTT
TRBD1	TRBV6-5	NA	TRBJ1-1	CASSTFDRGRGEAFF	TGTGCCAGCAGTACCTTCGACAGGGGCCGTGGTGAAGCTTTCTTT
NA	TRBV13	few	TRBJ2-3	CASSPRGYKTDTQYF	TGTGCCAGCAGCCCCCGGGGGTATAAGACAGATACGCAGTATTTT
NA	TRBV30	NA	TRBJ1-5	CAWSDTGNQPQHF	TGTGCCTGGAGCGATACAGGGAACCAGCCCCAGCATTTT
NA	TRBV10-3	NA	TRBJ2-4	CAISENRENIQYF	TGTGCCATCAGTGAAAACAGGGAAAACATTCAGTACTTC
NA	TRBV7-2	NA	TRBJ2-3	CASSPQGRAPDTQYF	TGTGCCAGCAGCCCACAGGGCCGAGCCCCAGATACGCAGTATTTT
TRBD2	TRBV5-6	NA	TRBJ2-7	CASSLRLAGGGEQYF	TGTGCCAGCAGCTTGAGACTAGCGGGGGGCGGGGAGCAGTACTTC
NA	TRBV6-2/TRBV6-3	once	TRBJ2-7	CASSYRGPSYEQYF	TGTGCCAGCAGTTACAGGGGTCCCTCCTACGAGCAGTACTTC
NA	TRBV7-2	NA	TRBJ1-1	CASSSQSGVRTEAFF	TGTGCCAGCAGCTCACAGTCAGGGGTGAGAACTGAAGCTTTCTTT
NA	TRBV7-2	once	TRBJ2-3	CASSLGSARGSTDTQYF	TGTGCCAGCAGCTTAGGAAGTGCGCGGGGAAGCACAGATACGCAGTATTTT
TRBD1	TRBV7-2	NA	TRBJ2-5	CASSWTGYQETQYF	TGTGCCAGCAGCTGGACAGGGTACCAAGAGACCCAGTACTTC
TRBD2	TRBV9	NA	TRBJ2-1	CASSEGLDYNNEQFF	TGTGCCAGCAGCGAGGGACTAGATTACAACAATGAGCAGTTCTTC
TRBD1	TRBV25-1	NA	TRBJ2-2	CASSVLRTGIPGELFF	TGTGCCAGCAGTGTCCTACGGACAGGGATCCCCGGGGAGCTGTTTTTT
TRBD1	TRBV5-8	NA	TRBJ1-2	CASSGTGDRTGGLYGYTF	TGTGCCAGCAGTGGGACAGGGGACCGAACTGGGGGGCTCTATGGCTACACCTTC
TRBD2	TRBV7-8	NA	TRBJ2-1	CASSTTGLAEYNEQFF	TGTGCCAGCAGCACCACGGGACTAGCGGAATACAATGAGCAGTTCTTC
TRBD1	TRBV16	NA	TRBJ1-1	CASSHLDREAFF	TGTGCCAGCAGCCATCTGGACAGGGAAGCTTTCTTT
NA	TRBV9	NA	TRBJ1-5	CASSVDGAGQPQHF	TGTGCCAGCAGCGTAGATGGGGCAGGACAGCCCCAGCATTTT
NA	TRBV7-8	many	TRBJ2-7	CASSFGAPSSYEQYF	TGTGCCAGCAGCTTTGGGGCTCCGAGCTCCTACGAGCAGTACTTC
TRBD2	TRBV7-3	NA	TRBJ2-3	CASSLFPSGGSSTDTQYF	TGTGCCAGCAGCTTATTCCCTAGCGGGGGCTCTAGCACAGATACGCAGTATTTT
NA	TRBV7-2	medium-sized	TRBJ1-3	CASSLYSSDTIYF	TGTGCCAGCAGCTTGTATAGTTCGGACACCATATATTTT
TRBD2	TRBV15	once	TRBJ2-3	CATSGGLGDTDTQYF	TGTGCCACCAGCGGCGGACTAGGGGACACAGATACGCAGTATTTT
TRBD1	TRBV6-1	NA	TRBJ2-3	CASSDVGTGTDTQYF	TGTGCCAGCAGTGATGTAGGGACAGGGACAGATACGCAGTATTTT
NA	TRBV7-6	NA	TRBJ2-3	CASSLGSSVPDTQYF	TGTGCCAGCAGCTTGGGGTCTAGCGTCCCAGATACGCAGTATTTT